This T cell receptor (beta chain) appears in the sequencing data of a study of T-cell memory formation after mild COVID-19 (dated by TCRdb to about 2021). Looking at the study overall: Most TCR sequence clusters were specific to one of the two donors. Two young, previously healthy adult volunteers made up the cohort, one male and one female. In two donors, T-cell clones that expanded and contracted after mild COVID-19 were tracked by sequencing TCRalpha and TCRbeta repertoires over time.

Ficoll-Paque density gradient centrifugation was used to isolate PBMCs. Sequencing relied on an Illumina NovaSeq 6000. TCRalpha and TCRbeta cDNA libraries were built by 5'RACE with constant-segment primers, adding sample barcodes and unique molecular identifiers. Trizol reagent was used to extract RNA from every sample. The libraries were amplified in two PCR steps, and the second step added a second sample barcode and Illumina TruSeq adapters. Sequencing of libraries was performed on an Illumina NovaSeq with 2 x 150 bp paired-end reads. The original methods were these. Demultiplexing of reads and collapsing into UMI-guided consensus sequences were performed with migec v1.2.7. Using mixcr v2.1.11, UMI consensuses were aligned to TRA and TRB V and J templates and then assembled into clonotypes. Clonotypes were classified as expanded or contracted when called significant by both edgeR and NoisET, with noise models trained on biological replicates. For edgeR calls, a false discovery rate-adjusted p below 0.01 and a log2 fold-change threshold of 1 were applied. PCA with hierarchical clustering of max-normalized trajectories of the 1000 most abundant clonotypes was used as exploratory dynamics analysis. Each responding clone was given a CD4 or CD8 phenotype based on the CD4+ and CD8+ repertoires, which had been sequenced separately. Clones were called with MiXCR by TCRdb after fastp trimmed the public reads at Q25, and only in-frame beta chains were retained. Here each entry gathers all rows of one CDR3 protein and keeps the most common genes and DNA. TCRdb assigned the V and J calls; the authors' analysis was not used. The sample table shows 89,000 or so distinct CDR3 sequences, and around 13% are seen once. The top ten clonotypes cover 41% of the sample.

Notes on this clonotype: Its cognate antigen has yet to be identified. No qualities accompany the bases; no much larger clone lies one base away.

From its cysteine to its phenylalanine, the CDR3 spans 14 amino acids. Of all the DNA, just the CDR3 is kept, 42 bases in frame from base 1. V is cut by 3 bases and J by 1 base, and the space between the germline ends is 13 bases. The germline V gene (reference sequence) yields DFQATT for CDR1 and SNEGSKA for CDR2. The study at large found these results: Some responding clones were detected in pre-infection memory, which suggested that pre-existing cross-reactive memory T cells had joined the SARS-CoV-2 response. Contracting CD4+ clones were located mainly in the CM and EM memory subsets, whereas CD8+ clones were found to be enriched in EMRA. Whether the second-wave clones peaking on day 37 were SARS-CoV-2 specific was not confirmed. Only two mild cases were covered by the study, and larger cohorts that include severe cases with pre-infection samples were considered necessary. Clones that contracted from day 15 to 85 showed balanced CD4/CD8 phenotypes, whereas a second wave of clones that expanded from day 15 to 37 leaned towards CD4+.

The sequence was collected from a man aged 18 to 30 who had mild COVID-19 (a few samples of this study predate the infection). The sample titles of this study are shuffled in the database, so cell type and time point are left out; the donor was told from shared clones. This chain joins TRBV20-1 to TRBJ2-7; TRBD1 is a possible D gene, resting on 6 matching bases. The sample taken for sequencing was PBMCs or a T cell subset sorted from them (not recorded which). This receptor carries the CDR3 CSARNRGGSYEQYF. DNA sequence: TGCAGTGCTAGGAACCGAGGGGGTTCCTACGAGCAGTACTTC.